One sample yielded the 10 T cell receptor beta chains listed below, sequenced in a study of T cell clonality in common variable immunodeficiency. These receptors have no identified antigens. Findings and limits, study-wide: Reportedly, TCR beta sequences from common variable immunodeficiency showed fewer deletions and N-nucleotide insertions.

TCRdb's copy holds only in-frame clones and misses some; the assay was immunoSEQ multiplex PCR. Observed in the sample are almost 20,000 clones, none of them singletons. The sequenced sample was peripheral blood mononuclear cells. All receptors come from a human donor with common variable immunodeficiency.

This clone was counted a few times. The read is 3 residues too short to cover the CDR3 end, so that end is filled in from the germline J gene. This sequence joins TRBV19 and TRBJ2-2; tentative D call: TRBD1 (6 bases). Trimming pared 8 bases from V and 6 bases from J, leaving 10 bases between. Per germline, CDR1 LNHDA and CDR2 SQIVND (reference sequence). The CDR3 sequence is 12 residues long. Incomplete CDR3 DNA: TGTGCCAGTTTCGAGGGGGCCGGGGAG. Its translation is CASFEGAGE. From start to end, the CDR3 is CASFEGAGELFF.

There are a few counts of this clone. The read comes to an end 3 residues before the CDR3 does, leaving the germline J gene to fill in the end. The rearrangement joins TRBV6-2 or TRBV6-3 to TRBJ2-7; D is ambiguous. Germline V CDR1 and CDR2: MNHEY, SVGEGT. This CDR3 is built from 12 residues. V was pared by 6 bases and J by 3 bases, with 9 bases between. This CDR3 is CASRTLNYEQYF. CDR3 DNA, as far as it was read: TGTGCCAGCAGAACATTGAACTACGAG.

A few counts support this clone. This CDR3 reads CAWSVRGLAQETQYF. The CDR3 bases that were read are TGTGCCTGGAGTGTACGGGGACTGGCACAAGAGACC. This rearrangement joins TRBV30 to TRBJ2-5, with D possibly matching TRBD2 (6 bases). The read is 3 residues too short to cover the CDR3 end, so that end is filled in from the germline J gene. The CDR3 spans 15 residues. V shed 0 bases and J shed 2 bases, with 13 bases lying between them. The germline CDR1 and CDR2 sequences are GTSNPN and SVGIG (reference sequence). The entire variable domain, with the rest obtained from reference TRBV30 and TRBJ2-5, is as follows: SQTIHQWPATLVQPVGSPLSLECTVEGTSNPNLYWYRQAAGRGLQLLFYSVGIGQISSEVPQNLSASRPQDRQFILSSKKLLLSDSGFYLCAWSVRGLAQETQYFGPGTRLLVL.

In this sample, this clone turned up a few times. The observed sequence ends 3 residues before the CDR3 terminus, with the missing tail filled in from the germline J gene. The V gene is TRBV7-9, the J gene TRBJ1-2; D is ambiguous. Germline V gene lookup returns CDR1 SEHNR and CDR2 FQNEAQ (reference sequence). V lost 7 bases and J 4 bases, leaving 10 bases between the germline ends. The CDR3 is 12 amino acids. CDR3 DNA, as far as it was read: TGTGCCAGCAACCCTGCGGTCTATGGC. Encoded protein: CASNPAVYG. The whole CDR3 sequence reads CASNPAVYGYTF.

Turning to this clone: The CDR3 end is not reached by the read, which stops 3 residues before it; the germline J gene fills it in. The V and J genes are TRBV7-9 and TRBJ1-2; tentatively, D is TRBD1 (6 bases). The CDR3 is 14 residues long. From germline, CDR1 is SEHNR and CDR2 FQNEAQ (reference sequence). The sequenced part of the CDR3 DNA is TGTGCCAGCATCGGGAGATCAGGGGCGGTAGGC. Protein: CASIGRSGAVG. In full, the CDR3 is CASIGRSGAVGYTF. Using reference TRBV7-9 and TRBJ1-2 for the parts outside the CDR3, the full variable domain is DTGVSQNPRHKITKRGQNVTFRCDPISEHNRLYWYRQTLGQGPEFLTYFQNEAQLEKSRLLSDRFSAERPKGSFSTLEIQRTEQGDSAMYLCASIGRSGAVGYTFGSGTRLTVV.

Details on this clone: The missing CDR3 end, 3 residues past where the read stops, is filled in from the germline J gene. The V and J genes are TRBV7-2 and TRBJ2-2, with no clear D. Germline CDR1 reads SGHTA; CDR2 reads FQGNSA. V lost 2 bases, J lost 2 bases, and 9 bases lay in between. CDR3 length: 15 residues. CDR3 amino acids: CASSLSRQNTGELFF. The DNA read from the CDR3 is TGTGCCAGCAGCTTAAGCAGACAAAACACCGGGGAG. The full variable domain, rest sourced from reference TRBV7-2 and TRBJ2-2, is GAGVSQSPSNKVTEKGKDVELRCDPISGHTALYWYRQSLGQGLEFLIYFQGNSAPDKSGLPSDRFSAERTGGSVSTLTIQRTQQEDSAVYLCASSLSRQNTGELFFGEGSRLTVL.

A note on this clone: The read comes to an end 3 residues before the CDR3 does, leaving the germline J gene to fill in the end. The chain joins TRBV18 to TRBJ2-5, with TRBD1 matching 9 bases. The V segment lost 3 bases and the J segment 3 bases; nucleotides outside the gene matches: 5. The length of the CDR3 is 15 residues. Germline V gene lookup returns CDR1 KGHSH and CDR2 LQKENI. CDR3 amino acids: CASSPLTGGEETQYF. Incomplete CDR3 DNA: TGTGCCAGCTCACCTTTGACAGGGGGAGAAGAGACC.

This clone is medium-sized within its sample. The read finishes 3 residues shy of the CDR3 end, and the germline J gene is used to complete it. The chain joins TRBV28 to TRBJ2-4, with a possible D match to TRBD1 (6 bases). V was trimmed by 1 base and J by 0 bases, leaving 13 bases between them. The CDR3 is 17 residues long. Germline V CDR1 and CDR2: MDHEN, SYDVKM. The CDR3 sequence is CASSLYGQIVAKNIQYF. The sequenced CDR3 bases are TGTGCCAGCAGTTTATACGGACAGATTGTAGCCAAAAACATT. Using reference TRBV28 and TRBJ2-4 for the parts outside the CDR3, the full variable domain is DVKVTQSSRYLVKRTGEKVFLECVQDMDHENMFWYRQDPGLGLRLIYFSYDVKMKEKGDIPEGYSVSREKKERFSLILESASTNQTSMYLCASSLYGQIVAKNIQYFGAGTRLSVL.

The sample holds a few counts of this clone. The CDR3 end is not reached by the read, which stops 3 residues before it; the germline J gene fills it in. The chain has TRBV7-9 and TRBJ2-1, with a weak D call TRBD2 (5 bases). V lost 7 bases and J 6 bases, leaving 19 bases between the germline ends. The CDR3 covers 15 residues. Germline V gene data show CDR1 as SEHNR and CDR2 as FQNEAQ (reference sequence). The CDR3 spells CASTTAERVGNEQFF. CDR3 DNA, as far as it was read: TGTGCCAGCACCACGGCTGAGAGGGTGGGCAATGAG.

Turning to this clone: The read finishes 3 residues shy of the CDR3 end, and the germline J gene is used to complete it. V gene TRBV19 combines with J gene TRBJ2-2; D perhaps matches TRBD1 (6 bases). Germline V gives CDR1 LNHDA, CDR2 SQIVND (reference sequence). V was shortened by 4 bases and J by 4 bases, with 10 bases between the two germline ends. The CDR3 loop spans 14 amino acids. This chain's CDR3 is CASSTTGLTGELFF. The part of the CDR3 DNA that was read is TGTGCCAGTAGTACAACAGGGCTCACCGGGGAG.